The subject of this entry is one TCR beta chain. What it binds is not known. The CDR3 runs to 14 residues. V lost 4 bases, J lost 5 bases, and 13 bases lay in between. Germline assignment: CDR1 SGDLS and CDR2 YYNGEE. Assay used: immunoSEQ multiplex PCR; TCRdb lists only in-frame clones, some missing. The data show 70,000 to 100,000 clones, roughly 90% seen once. This specimen belongs to a study of a mutant IDH1 vaccine in newly diagnosed glioma. Study conclusions and caveats: Changes to the top peripheral T cell clonotypes appeared unrelated to pseudoprogression.

Time point defined: week 5, during vaccination. Every single dose of the vaccine, 300 ug of mutant IDH1 20-mer peptide, came with topical imiquimod. The chain links TRBV9 to TRBJ2-1; D is possibly TRBD2 (6 bases). The input for sequencing was PBMCs, taken from a glioma patient whose treatment included an IDH1 peptide vaccine. This TCR came from a woman aged 45 to 65 with glioma. In DNA, the CDR3 is TGTGCCAGCAGCATTGGTAGCGGAAACAATGAGCAGTTCTTC. It yields the protein CASSIGSGNNEQFF.